A selection of T cell receptor beta chains follows, all from one sample in a study of T-cell memory formation after mild COVID-19. In TCRdb, the 5' RACE reads were re-called with MiXCR into one record per CDR3 protein. The table records about 160,000 distinct CDR3 sequences, 31% of them present only once. The sample taken for sequencing was PBMCs or a T cell subset sorted from them (not recorded which). The receptors derive from an adult woman who had mild COVID-19 (a few samples of this study predate the infection). Cell type and time point are not known. CDR3s include the opening cysteine and the closing phenylalanine or tryptophan. The D gene is left open where the match is weak. Where a row states a size, it is once, few, many or the class of an expanded clone; other rows omit it.

few	TRBV5-1	TRBJ2-5	-	CASSPGRFQETQYF	TGCGCCAGCAGCCCGGGACGGTTCCAAGAGACCCAGTACTTC
once	TRBV10-3	TRBJ1-4	-	CAISEGGNEKLFF	TGTGCCATCAGTGAAGGGGGTAATGAAAAACTGTTTTTT
few	TRBV9	TRBJ2-1	-	CASSVVEGSYNEQFF	TGTGCCAGCAGCGTAGTCGAGGGGTCCTACAATGAGCAGTTCTTC
-	TRBV15	TRBJ1-2	TRBD1	CATSRDLTGEVYGYTF	TGTGCCACCAGCAGAGATCTGACAGGGGAAGTCTATGGCTACACCTTC
-	TRBV5-6	TRBJ2-1	TRBD1	CASSFGQGRYNEQFF	TGTGCCAGCAGCTTTGGACAGGGCCGCTACAATGAGCAGTTCTTC
-	TRBV12-3/TRBV12-4	TRBJ1-5	-	CASRLGPSGPQHF	TGTGCCAGCAGGCTGGGACCGTCCGGCCCCCAGCATTTT
-	TRBV4-3	TRBJ2-7	-	CASSQDRTASYEQYF	TGCGCCAGCAGCCAAGATAGGACAGCCTCCTACGAGCAGTACTTC
few	TRBV20-1	TRBJ2-3	-	CSARGLEGTDTQYF	TGCAGTGCTAGAGGTTTGGAGGGCACAGATACGCAGTATTTT
-	TRBV11-2	TRBJ2-3	-	CASSLIVRGDTQYF	TGTGCCAGCAGCTTAATAGTGCGGGGAGATACGCAGTATTTT
-	TRBV20-1	TRBJ2-7	TRBD2	CSATGTSGYEQYF	TGCAGTGCCACCGGGACTAGCGGGTACGAGCAGTACTTC
-	TRBV20-1	TRBJ1-1	TRBD1	CSAYSLQGNGGGNTEAFF	TGCAGTGCTTACTCATTACAGGGGAATGGCGGAGGGAACACTGAAGCTTTCTTT
-	TRBV12-3/TRBV12-4	TRBJ2-7	-	CASNPQSYEQYF	TGTGCCAGCAATCCGCAGTCCTACGAGCAGTACTTC
-	TRBV3-1	TRBJ2-1	TRBD1	CASSQYGTGINEQFF	TGTGCCAGCAGCCAATACGGGACAGGGATCAATGAGCAGTTCTTC
-	TRBV7-9	TRBJ2-5	TRBD2	CASSPMGLAGEETQYF	TGTGCCAGCAGCCCTATGGGACTAGCGGGAGAGGAGACCCAGTACTTC
-	TRBV30	TRBJ2-3	-	CATRWGNTDTQYF	TGTGCCACGAGGTGGGGGAACACAGATACGCAGTATTTT
few	TRBV24-1	TRBJ2-5	-	CATASREALGETQYF	TGTGCCACCGCCTCGAGGGAGGCCCTGGGAGAGACCCAGTACTTC
few	TRBV28	TRBJ2-5	TRBD1	CASSPQGQRVQETQYF	TGTGCCAGCAGTCCCCAGGGACAGAGAGTGCAAGAGACCCAGTACTTC
-	TRBV2	TRBJ2-6	TRBD1	CASTTGGSSGANVLTF	TGTGCCAGCACAACAGGGGGCAGCTCTGGGGCCAACGTCCTGACTTTC
few	TRBV7-2	TRBJ2-1	-	CASSLRDGNEQFF	TGTGCCAGCAGCTTAAGGGACGGCAATGAGCAGTTCTTC
-	TRBV24-1	TRBJ2-3	-	CATSAPSGGPSDTQYF	TGTGCCACCAGTGCCCCCAGCGGAGGGCCCTCAGATACGCAGTATTTT
-	TRBV7-2	TRBJ2-5	TRBD2	CASSPRTAGAGTQYF	TGTGCCAGCAGCCCTCGGACAGCGGGGGCGGGGACCCAGTACTTC
-	TRBV29-1	TRBJ2-2	-	CSVNSGTTGELFF	TGCAGCGTCAATAGCGGAACCACCGGGGAGCTGTTTTTT
-	TRBV12-2	TRBJ2-3	-	CASRLKTGDSTDTQYF	TGTGCAAGTCGCTTGAAAACGGGGGATAGCACAGATACGCAGTATTTT
-	TRBV7-9	TRBJ2-7	-	CASSPQLYFQEQYF	TGTGCCAGCAGCCCCCAACTTTATTTCCAGGAGCAGTACTTC
-	TRBV9	TRBJ2-7	-	CASSVSGSAYEQYF	TGTGCCAGCAGCGTATCGGGTAGCGCCTACGAGCAGTACTTC
-	TRBV5-1	TRBJ2-3	TRBD2	CASSLGSGGSGDTQYF	TGCGCCAGCAGCTTGGGGAGCGGGGGGTCTGGAGATACGCAGTATTTT
-	TRBV3-1	TRBJ2-6	-	CASSQGGPTGISGANVLTF	TGTGCCAGCAGCCAAGGGGGACCCACGGGAATCTCTGGGGCCAACGTCCTGACTTTC
-	TRBV7-2	TRBJ2-3	-	CASSLDSFAGTQYF	TGTGCCAGCAGCTTAGATAGTTTTGCGGGCACGCAGTATTTT
-	TRBV5-1	TRBJ1-2	-	CASSPLVGEGYTF	TGCGCCAGCAGCCCCCTCGTGGGGGAGGGCTACACCTTC
-	TRBV29-1	TRBJ2-3	TRBD1	CSVVSTGGGADTQYF	TGCAGCGTTGTGTCGACAGGGGGTGGTGCAGATACGCAGTATTTT
-	TRBV10-3	TRBJ2-3	TRBD2	CAISEKILAGDTQYF	TGTGCCATCAGTGAGAAAATACTAGCGGGGGATACGCAGTATTTT
few	TRBV4-2	TRBJ2-7	TRBD1	CASSQGGQGNEQYF	TGTGCCAGCAGCCAGGGAGGACAGGGGAACGAGCAGTACTTC
-	TRBV18	TRBJ1-1	-	CASSPSWATEAFF	TGTGCCAGCTCACCTTCATGGGCCACTGAAGCTTTCTTT
few	TRBV5-4	TRBJ2-7	-	CASSLIALPDEQYF	TGTGCCAGCAGCTTGATAGCGTTACCCGACGAGCAGTACTTC
-	TRBV7-3	TRBJ2-1	-	CASSLSPLPGGEQFF	TGTGCCAGCAGCTTATCGCCCTTGCCCGGGGGTGAGCAGTTCTTC
-	TRBV18	TRBJ1-5	-	CASSPTGGSNQPQHF	TGTGCCAGCTCACCGACGGGCGGTAGCAATCAGCCCCAGCATTTT
few	TRBV29-1	TRBJ2-1	-	CSVGFRGGWGNEQFF	TGCAGCGTTGGGTTTCGGGGCGGGTGGGGCAATGAGCAGTTCTTC
-	TRBV4-3	TRBJ2-7	-	CASSQGRDSYEQYF	TGCGCCAGCAGCCAGGGCAGGGACTCCTACGAGCAGTACTTC
-	TRBV20-1	TRBJ2-5	TRBD2	CSAPSSGRGETQYF	TGCAGTGCTCCCTCTAGCGGGAGGGGGGAGACCCAGTACTTC